A single sample is the source of the 24 T cell receptor beta chains below, sequenced in a study of T cell repertoires in cytomegalovirus infection. TCRdb fed the reads into MiXCR, producing one record per CDR3 protein. The data show 150,000 to 200,000 distinct CDR3 sequences, about 30% seen once. The specimen sequenced was PBMCs. Receptors were obtained from a human donor in good health (CMV status not recorded). Some clones in this sample may be carry-over from other donors' samples.

The chain employs TRBV4-1 and TRBJ1-1; D not certain. This CDR3 contains 15 residues. CDR1 and CDR2 (germline): MGHRA, YSYEKL. With 1 base removed from V and 1 base from J, the gap between germline ends came to 10 bases. The CDR3 DNA is TGCGCCAGCAGCCAAGGGGTCAGCCAGAACACTGAAGCTTTCTTT. Translated: CASSQGVSQNTEAFF.

The chain couples TRBV29-1 to TRBJ2-7; 7 bases agree with TRBD1. Per the germline V gene, CDR1 is SQVTM and CDR2 is ANQGSEA. With V trimmed by 0 bases and J by 3 bases, 2 bases remained unmatched. This CDR3 is 13 amino acids long. As DNA, the CDR3 is TGCAGCGTTGAAGATCGGGACAGCTACGAGCAGTACTTC. Encoded protein: CSVEDRDSYEQYF.

The V call is TRBV6-1, the J call TRBJ1-2, with 7 bases that match TRBD1. CDR3 length: 12 residues. CDR1 is MNHNS and CDR2 is SASEGT in the germline V gene. Trimming at V came to 7 bases and at J to 8 bases, leaving 7 bases not matched to a gene. CDR3 sequence: CASTVGGRGYTF. The CDR3 nucleotides are TGTGCCAGCACCGTAGGGGGCAGAGGCTACACCTTC.

In this sample, this clonotype turned up many times. The rearrangement joins TRBV7-2 to TRBJ2-5; D remains ambiguous. CDR3 length: 13 residues. V lost 1 base to trimming and J lost 3 bases, with 6 bases between them. Germline V gene sequence: CDR1 SGHTA, CDR2 FQGNSA. The CDR3: CASSLGRKETQYF. The CDR3, as DNA: TGTGCCAGCAGCTTAGGTAGAAAAGAGACCCAGTACTTC.

The V gene is TRBV29-1, the J gene TRBJ1-4; 7 bases line up with TRBD1. Germline V gene sequence: CDR1 SQVTM, CDR2 ANQGSEA. The CDR3 is made up of 15 amino acids. The ends lost 4 bases at V and 2 bases at J; junction bases unmatched: 7. In nucleotides, the CDR3 is TGCAGCGTTGCGGGGCAGGGGGGTACTAATGAAAAACTGTTTTTT. Amino acid sequence: CSVAGQGGTNEKLFF.

J is TRBJ1-5 and V is TRBV28, with TRBD1 as a possible D gene (5 bases). V was cut by 4 bases and J by 6 bases, with 13 bases left in between. Germline CDR1 MDHEN, CDR2 SYDVKM. This CDR3 is built from 14 residues. The CDR3 spells CASSSPGDGQPQHF. DNA for the CDR3: TGTGCCAGCAGTTCCCCGGGGGATGGTCAGCCCCAGCATTTT.

This clonotype was observed a few times. The gene calls are TRBV7-2 and TRBJ2-7; 7 bases line up with TRBD1. The CDR3 is made up of 15 amino acids. The J segment lost 5 bases and the V segment lost 1 base, leaving 8 bases of the junction unmatched. The V gene's germline CDR1 is SGHTA and CDR2 FQGNSA. CDR3 bases: TGTGCCAGCAGCTTAGTACGCAGGGGGAGAAACGAGCAGTACTTC. Translation gives CASSLVRRGRNEQYF.

The V call is TRBV12-3 or TRBV12-4, the J call TRBJ1-5, with 8 bases that match TRBD1. V lost 5 bases and J lost 4; bases outside the gene matches: 7. The CDR3 covers 15 residues. Written as DNA, the CDR3 is TGTGCCAGCAGTCCGAAGGGGACAGGTAATCAGCCCCAGCATTTT. Protein product: CASSPKGTGNQPQHF.

This clonotype has at least ten counts. This chain connects TRBV18 to TRBJ2-5; D could derive from TRBD1 or TRBD2 (5 bases each). This CDR3 contains 14 residues. Trimming took off 8 bases at V and 0 bases at J, with 13 bases between the two ends. Per germline, CDR1 KGHSH and CDR2 LQKENI. The CDR3 reads CASSPGTDQETQYF. CDR3 sequence (DNA): TGTGCCAGCAGCCCTGGGACGGACCAAGAGACCCAGTACTTC.

The chain employs TRBV6-5 and TRBJ2-1; 7 bases map to TRBD1. This CDR3 has 18 residues. Germline CDR1 is MNHEY and CDR2 is SVGAGI. V lost 0 bases and J lost 1; bases outside the gene matches: 9. CDR3 in amino acids: CASSYSRGSPTSYNEQFF. As DNA, the CDR3 is TGTGCCAGCAGTTACTCCAGGGGGAGTCCGACTTCCTACAATGAGCAGTTCTTC.

This chain uses TRBV11-2 with TRBJ1-1; D is unclear. V lost 7 bases and J lost 4, with 13 bases in between. The CDR3 length is 13 residues. Germline loops: CDR1 SGHAT, CDR2 FQNNGV. The CDR3 protein is CASNGLRATEAFF. Here the CDR3 DNA reads TGTGCCAGCAACGGATTGAGGGCCACTGAAGCTTTCTTT.

The chain employs TRBV5-1 and TRBJ1-2, with TRBD1 identical over 7 bases. J was trimmed by 8 bases and V by 0 bases; bases with no gene match: 10. The CDR3 covers 15 residues. In germline, CDR1 is SGHRS, CDR2 YFSETQ. The DNA for the CDR3 is TGCGCCAGCAGCTTGGCCCTCGGACAGGTTGAGGGCTACACCTTC. This codes for CASSLALGQVEGYTF.

This clonotype was counted a few times. In DNA, the CDR3 is TGTGCCAGCAGGGGACTGCCGGGGCAAGAGACCCAGTACTTC. Encoded protein: CASRGLPGQETQYF. The chain combines TRBV7-9 with TRBJ2-5, with D tentatively TRBD2 (6 bases). V was cut by 6 bases and J by 2 bases, with 13 bases left in between. The length of the CDR3 is 14 residues. Germline V gives CDR1 SEHNR, CDR2 FQNEAQ (reference sequence).

V and J are TRBV18 and TRBJ1-2; 7 bases map to TRBD1. CDR3 length equals 18 residues. Trimming cost V 3 bases and J 2 bases; bases outside gene matches: 15. Germline V lookup: CDR1 KGHSH, CDR2 LQKENI. The DNA for the CDR3 is TGTGCCAGCTCACCGCTCGGGACAGCTCTCGGACAAAACTATGGCTACACCTTC. The encoded protein is CASSPLGTALGQNYGYTF.

The chain has TRBV19 and TRBJ1-5; D is possibly TRBD1 (5 bases). Germline CDR1 reads LNHDA; CDR2 reads SQIVND (reference sequence). Trimming stripped 6 bases from V and 0 bases from J, with 18 bases between. This CDR3 region has 17 residues. CDR3 residues: CASSSRTGAYSNQPQHF. CDR3 nucleotide sequence: TGTGCCAGTAGCTCCAGGACCGGGGCCTATAGCAATCAGCCCCAGCATTTT.

Notes on this clonotype: A much larger clone differs from this one at a single base, so this may be a read error. The V call is TRBV7-2, the J call TRBJ2-5; the D is unclear. Per germline, CDR1 SGHTA and CDR2 FQGNSA. The CDR3 contains 13 residues. The CDR3 reads CPSSPGREETQYF. CDR3 DNA sequence: TGTCCCAGCAGCCCTGGACGGGAAGAGACCCAGTACTTC. Together with reference TRBV7-2 and TRBJ2-5, the CDR3 gives the full variable domain: GAGVSQSPSNKVTEKGKDVELRCDPISGHTALYWYRQSLGQGLEFLIYFQGNSAPDKSGLPSDRFSAERTGGSVSTLTIQRTQQEDSAVYLCPSSPGREETQYFGPGTRLLVL.

V gene TRBV6-2 or TRBV6-3 combines with J gene TRBJ1-1, with TRBD1 matching 7 bases. From germline, CDR1 is MNHEY and CDR2 SVGEGT. J gave up 5 bases and V 0 bases, and 6 bases lay outside the gene matches. The CDR3 has 15 residues. The CDR3 nucleotides are TGTGCCAGCAGTTACTCGACAGGGTCGCGGACTGAAGCTTTCTTT. Protein: CASSYSTGSRTEAFF.

This clonotype was observed a few times. This rearrangement joins TRBV6-2 or TRBV6-3 to TRBJ2-3, with 9 bases that match TRBD2. This CDR3 is built from 16 residues. Germline V CDR1 and CDR2: MNHEY, SVGEGT. After removal of 4 bases from V and 2 bases from J, the junction contained 7 bases not matched to a gene. In nucleotides, the CDR3 is TGTGCCAGCAGTTCTAATTTAGCGGGGGTCACAGATACGCAGTATTTT. Protein product: CASSSNLAGVTDTQYF.

J is TRBJ1-6 and V is TRBV14; tentatively, D is TRBD1 (5 bases). The CDR3 consists of 15 residues. Germline V gives CDR1 SGHDN, CDR2 FVKESK. V was trimmed by 0 bases and J by 9 bases, leaving 12 bases between them. CDR3 in DNA: TGTGCCAGCAGCCAAGATCCGTTGGGGGTTTCACCCCTCCACTTT. This gives the protein CASSQDPLGVSPLHF.

V is TRBV4-2 and J is TRBJ2-3; perhaps D is TRBD1 or TRBD2 (5 bases each). Germline values: CDR1 LGHNA, CDR2 YNFKEQ. Trimming shortened V by 2 bases and J by 6 bases, and 12 bases separated the two germline ends. The CDR3 runs to 14 residues. Here the CDR3 DNA reads TGTGCCAGCAGCCAAAGAGCTGAGGGGGATACGCAGTATTTT. Its protein is CASSQRAEGDTQYF.

This clonotype was counted a few times. The rearrangement links TRBV18 to TRBJ2-2, with a weak D call TRBD1 (6 bases). This CDR3 comprises 15 residues. V lost 6 bases to trimming and J lost 2 bases, with 13 bases between them. CDR1 is KGHSH and CDR2 is LQKENI in the germline V gene. The CDR3 nucleotides read TGTGCCAGCTCGCCGGACAGACAAAACACCGGGGAGCTGTTTTTT. Amino acids: CASSPDRQNTGELFF.

The V gene is TRBV20-1, the J gene TRBJ1-1; perhaps TRBD1 as D (6 bases). Trimming shortened V by 7 bases and J by 5 bases, and 23 bases separated the two germline ends. Germline V gene lookup returns CDR1 DFQATT and CDR2 SNEGSKA (reference sequence). This CDR3 comprises 15 residues. Here the CDR3 reads CSVYGTQGRKTEAFF. The DNA for the CDR3 is TGCAGTGTTTACGGGACTCAGGGGAGGAAAACTGAAGCTTTCTTT.

This clonotype was seen ten or more times. The chain combines TRBV7-2 with TRBJ2-1, with 12 positions matching TRBD2. Germline V gene sequence: CDR1 SGHTA, CDR2 FQGNSA. V lost 1 base and J lost 10; bases outside the gene matches: 2. CDR3 size: 14 residues. The CDR3: CASSLVLAGGEQFF. The CDR3 nucleotides read TGTGCCAGCAGCTTAGTACTAGCGGGGGGAGAGCAGTTCTTC.

The chain carries TRBV12-3 or TRBV12-4 and TRBJ2-3, with a tentative D call TRBD1 (7 bases). The CDR3 is 15 residues long. The V end lost 8 bases, the J end lost 2 bases, and 17 bases lay between the germline ends. CDR3 nucleotide sequence: TGTGCCAGCCGCGGGACAGTTCCTGTCACAGATACGCAGTATTTT. Translated, it gives CASRGTVPVTDTQYF.